The 6 T cell receptor beta chains listed next were all sequenced from one sample in a study of blood T cell repertoires in COVID-19. Method: immunoSEQ multiplex PCR; TCRdb's copy keeps in-frame clones and lacks some. Altogether some 380,000 clones are present, 88% being singletons, with the ten largest covering 2% to 2.5%. Sequencing input: PBMCs or T cells enriched from blood (not recorded which). These receptors all come from a woman aged 40 to 50 with acute COVID-19.

This clone was detected ten times or more. The rearrangement uses TRBV5-1 and TRBJ2-7; 9 bases match TRBD1. In germline, CDR1 is SGHRS, CDR2 YFSETQ. V dropped 0 bases and J dropped 3; count of bases not matched to a gene: 4. The length of the CDR3 is 15 residues. CDR3 loop: CASSLGPGQGYEQYF. CDR3 sequence (DNA): TGCGCCAGCAGCTTGGGGCCGGGACAGGGCTACGAGCAGTACTTC. The full variable domain, in which reference TRBV5-1 and TRBJ2-7 provide the parts outside the CDR3, is KAGVTQTPRYLIKTRGQQVTLSCSPISGHRSVSWYQQTPGQGLQFLFEYFSETQRNKGNFPGRFSGRQFSNSRSEMNVSTLELGDSALYLCASSLGPGQGYEQYFGPGTRLTVT.

The V and J genes are TRBV7-9 and TRBJ2-5, with 12 bases matching TRBD1. Germline lookup yields CDR1 SEHNR and CDR2 FQNEAQ (reference sequence). This CDR3 spans 16 amino acids. The junction had 5 bases not matched to a gene; V was cut back by 3 bases and J by 3 bases. The CDR3 here is CASSLAGQGAEETQYF. The CDR3 DNA follows: TGTGCCAGCAGCTTGGCGGGACAGGGGGCAGAAGAGACCCAGTACTTC.

This clone was seen a single time. The rearrangement joins TRBV6-6 to TRBJ1-5, with no clear D. The V gene lost 4 bases and the J gene lost 6 bases, with 13 bases spanning the gap. This CDR3 has 14 residues. CDR1 is MNHNY and CDR2 is SVGAGI in the germline V gene (reference sequence). CDR3 nucleotides: TGTGCCAGCAGTTCCGGTGGTCCTCGTCAGCCCCAGCATTTT. This codes for CASSSGGPRQPQHF.

This clone came up once. The genes are TRBV3-1 (or the pseudogene TRBV3-2) and TRBJ1-2, with a possible D match to TRBD1 (6 bases). V was cut by 3 bases and J by 0 bases, with 8 bases left in between. The CDR3 has 14 amino acids. The germline gives CDR1 LGHDT, CDR2 YNNKEL (reference sequence). The CDR3 coding sequence is TGTGCCAGCAGCCAGGGGGCCGCTAACTATGGCTACACCTTC. Its translation is CASSQGAANYGYTF.

J is TRBJ1-6 and V is TRBV19; 7 bases align to TRBD1. J was trimmed by 8 bases and V by 7 bases; bases with no gene match: 8. Germline-derived CDR1 and CDR2 are LNHDA and SQIVND (reference sequence). The CDR3 spans 14 residues. CDR3 bases: TGTGCCAGTAAGCAGACAGGGACAGATTCACCCCTCCACTTT. Protein sequence: CASKQTGTDSPLHF.

The rearrangement links TRBV7-9 to TRBJ2-5; D remains unclear. The ends were cut back, 1 base at V and 5 bases at J, with 5 bases in the middle. The CDR3 extends over 12 amino acids. Germline CDR1 reads SEHNR; CDR2 reads FQNEAQ (reference sequence). Here the CDR3 DNA reads TGTGCCAGCAGCTTAGTCCAGGAGACCCAGTACTTC. Protein: CASSLVQETQYF.